The present entry profiles one T cell receptor (beta chain) with its context. Its recognized antigen is unknown. Base qualities are not provided; no much larger clone lies one nucleotide away. V lost 4 bases and J lost 3 bases; the stretch between them is 7 bases long. Looking up the germline V gene yields CDR1 LGHNT and CDR2 FRNRAP. The CDR3 runs 13 residues from the cysteine to the phenylalanine. The only DNA kept is the CDR3, 39 bases in frame from the first base. Donors were healthy HIV-negative adults with no recently reported acute infections or vaccinations. Only Caucasian adults living in Nashville, Tennessee, USA were represented among the donors. Magnetic negative selection was used to enrich CD4+ T cells, after which naive cells were positively selected on CD45RA and the negative fraction became the memory subset. Blood was obtained by leukapheresis, after which PBMCs were separated by Ficoll-Histopaque density gradient centrifugation and cryopreserved in liquid nitrogen vapor phase. Analytical flow cytometry was used to check the purity and quantity of each magnetically sorted T cell population. From each sorted fraction, genomic DNA was isolated and quantified by UV absorbance on a Nanodrop 2000c.

The sample is drawn from a study of shared clonotypes between healthy human individuals (dated by TCRdb to 2020 to 2022). In terms of the full investigation: The cohort comprised two women and three men aged 18 to 49 years. For each donor, CD4 naive and CD4 memory were each run on three plates, CD8 naive on two plates, and CD8 memory on one plate. Leukapheresis yielded between about 0.9 and 8.9 billion PBMCs per donor. Blood TCR repertoires of four to six healthy adults were deeply sequenced to estimate repertoire size and the extent of clonotype sharing between individuals. To increase sequencing depth and limit assay-specific biases, different laboratories used diverse techniques to prepare libraries and sequence TCR repertoires.

Using the deep immunoSEQ assay, multiplex PCR amplified TCR CDR3 regions from genomic DNA. Extracted genomic DNA from each cell subset was spread evenly across all wells of several immunoSEQ 96-well plates, with each plate serving as a replicate. For sorted subsets, 150 to 250 ng genomic DNA, equal to about 30,000 T cell genomes, was loaded into each replicate PCR. Purified libraries were quantified with a Qubit 3.0 fluorometer, sized on a Bioanalyzer 2100, and re-quantified with the KAPA Library Quantification kit. Every immunoSEQ 96-well plate was sequenced on a separate single-read 150-cycle Illumina NextSeq 550 flow cell. On the authors' methods: The immunoSEQ output contained only junctional sequences without quality scores, so filtering could not match that applied to full-length reads. Sequences were annotated with PyIR, a Python wrapper for IgBLAST v1.9, and V/J genes and CDR3 were assigned using IMGT germline references. Reads with weak V/J assignments (E-value above 1e-6), missing CDR3, stop codons, out-of-frame junctions, or ambiguous translated residues were removed. V3J clonotypes were defined as sequences sharing an identical inferred V gene, J gene, and CDR3 amino acid sequence. To compute the percentage overlap between repertoires, the number of shared unique clonotypes was divided by the size of the smaller repertoire. Three approaches were used to assess repertoire richness: RTK rarefaction, the Chao1 estimator, and Recon v2.1 estimates of unobserved clonotypes. OLGA was used to compute generation probabilities for all TCRbeta clonotypes that the gDNA method yielded from a few donors. As stored in TCRdb, this immuneACCESS dataset retains in-frame rearrangements with V and J assigned. A fraction of the clones does not appear; measured against another copy, unresolved V genes explain less than half of the discrepancy, and the remainder lacks a known reason. The D gene and trimming were derived from the DNA, and the V and J assignments and clone size from that table. This sample has over a million clones in its table, and 70% to 80% of those were observed once. The ten largest account for 1.5% of the sample.

Here is what the overall study found, with its caveats: Higher generation probabilities were observed for clonotypes shared by all four sorted-subset donors than for non-shared clonotypes. About 4.5% of naive CD4, around 4% of naive CD8, approximately 2.2% of memory CD4, and around 0.42% of memory CD8 clonotypes were shared across several donors. Sampling was limited to blood, and TCR repertoires in tissue likely differ from TCR repertoires in blood. Estimated clonotype richness was generally larger for naive than for memory subsets. Because the study included only a small number of donors, the genetic and exposure-history diversity represented was limited. Based on pairwise subsampling, the degree of clonotype sharing among donors was expected to be affected by sequencing depth. Even with the large sequencing depth, rarefaction of the sorted-subset datasets indicated that sequencing was incomplete.

The TCR sequence derives from a man aged 18 to 35 in good health. The sequencing sample was made of memory CD4+ T cells sorted from blood. This sample's cell subset or site label indicates: CD45RA-negative fraction. The chain joins TRBV12-5 to TRBJ1-5, with no confidently assigned D gene. The sequenced DNA: TGTGCTAGTGGTTACAGCTCCAATCAGCCCCAGCATTTT. It specifies CASGYSSNQPQHF.